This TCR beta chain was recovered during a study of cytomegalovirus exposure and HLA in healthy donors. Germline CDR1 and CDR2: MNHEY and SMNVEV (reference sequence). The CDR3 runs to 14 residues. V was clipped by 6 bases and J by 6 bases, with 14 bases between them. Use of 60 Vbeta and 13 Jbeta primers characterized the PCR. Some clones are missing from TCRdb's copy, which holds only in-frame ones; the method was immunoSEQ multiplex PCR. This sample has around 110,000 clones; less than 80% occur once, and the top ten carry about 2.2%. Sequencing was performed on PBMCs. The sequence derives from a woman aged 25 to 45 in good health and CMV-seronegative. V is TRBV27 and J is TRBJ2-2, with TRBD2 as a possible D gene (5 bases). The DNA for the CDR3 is TGTGCCAGCAGGGGTTACACGGGGTCCGGGGAGCTGTTTTTT. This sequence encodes CASRGYTGSGELFF.